A single count supports the clone carrying this T cell receptor (beta chain). The data are from a study of blood T cell repertoires in COVID-19. Study-wide context: Italy, Spain and the United States were the sources of the convalescent and acute COVID-19 samples. Sources were T cells, B-cell-depleted T cells, or PBMCs; the material itself was cDNA or gDNA.

Per the authors' pipeline: Scientists estimated how many nucleated cells there were by amplifying reference gene primers. Assay: immunoSEQ multiplex PCR; the TCRdb copy retains only in-frame clones and omits some. V and J calls and clone size are copied from that table; D and trimming were computed from the DNA. Found here are 100,000 to 140,000 clones, about 89% of them singletons; the top ten hold over 1%. The V end lost 2 bases, the J end lost 0 bases, and 8 bases lay between the germline ends. CDR3 size: 16 residues. In germline, CDR1 is MNHEY, CDR2 SVGEGT. The clonotype was recovered from a woman aged 25 to 39 with acute or convalescent COVID-19. The J gene is TRBJ1-6, the V gene TRBV6-2 or TRBV6-3; tentatively, D is TRBD1 (5 bases). Sequenced input: peripheral blood. CDR3 amino acids: CASSYRGGSYNSPLHF. The CDR3 DNA is TGTGCCAGCAGTTACAGGGGAGGCTCCTATAATTCACCCCTCCACTTT.